A single sample is the source of the 2 T cell receptor beta chains below, sequenced in a study of T-cell memory formation after mild COVID-19 listed by TCRdb under 2021. The library was produced with 5' RACE. Sequencing was carried out with an Illumina NovaSeq 6000. TCRdb took the public reads, trimmed them with fastp at Q25, ran MiXCR for clone calling and kept in-frame beta chains. One record per CDR3 amino acid sequence lists the most common genes and DNA. The sample table records roughly 150,000 distinct CDR3 sequences; approximately 12% of these occur just once. In total, the top ten clones hold about 3.6% of the sample. The sample comprised PBMCs or a T cell subset sorted from them (not recorded which). The receptors were gathered from a man in his late teens or twenties who had mild COVID-19 (a few samples of this study predate the infection). The sample titles of this study are shuffled in the database, so cell type and time point are left out; the donor was told from shared clones.

The chain has TRBV7-9 and TRBJ1-1, with 7 bases that match TRBD1. This CDR3 has 15 residues. V was clipped by 5 bases and J by 3 bases; unmatched bases: 9. The germline gives CDR1 SEHNR, CDR2 FQNEAQ (reference sequence). CDR3 coding DNA: TGTGCCAGCAGCCGAAGATTCCAGGGGGACACTGAAGCTTTCTTT. Translation gives CASSRRFQGDTEAFF.

This clonotype was detected only a few times. The chain joins TRBV28 to TRBJ1-4, with D unresolved. With 10 bases removed from V and 0 bases from J, the gap between germline ends came to 9 bases. CDR1 and CDR2 from the germline V gene are MDHEN and SYDVKM. The CDR3 extends over 13 amino acids. The CDR3: CANGPATNEKLFF. The CDR3 DNA sequence: TGTGCCAACGGCCCGGCAACTAATGAAAAACTGTTTTTT.